Each of the 26 T cell receptor beta chains below was sequenced from the same sample in a study of tumor-infiltrating lymphocytes in primary liver carcinoma. They got blood RNA out of unsorted whole blood and also pulled out germline DNA. A primer in the constant region served to generate TCR beta cDNA from 500 ng of total RNA. Three rounds of nested multiplex PCR with slightly modified ARM-PCR produced TCR beta libraries. Primers for the first two PCR rounds were TRBV1-TRBV30 forward primers and a C-beta reverse primer (about 11 cycles per round). TCRdb re-analysed the multiplex PCR reads in MiXCR, keeping a single row per CDR3 protein. The sample includes fewer than 400,000 distinct CDR3 sequences, roughly 60% of them seen just once. The sample taken for sequencing was peripheral blood. Receptor source: a man aged 40-49 years with primary liver carcinoma and hepatitis B virus infection.

The CDR3 is CASSWGTVQPDTQYF. The CDR3 DNA reads TGTGCCAGCAGCTGGGGGACAGTGCAGCCAGATACGCAGTATTTT. The chain uses TRBV11-2 and TRBJ2-3, with 7 bases identical to TRBD1. The CDR3 is made up of 15 amino acids. V gave up 4 bases and J gave up 4 bases; unmatched junction bases: 8. Germline V CDR1 and CDR2: SGHAT, FQNNGV.

Of note for this clonotype: Since the CDR3 does not end with the conserved phenylalanine or tryptophan, this likely comes from a read error. This chain uses TRBV29-1 with TRBJ2-2, with 12 bases that match TRBD2. Germline V gene lookup returns CDR1 SQVTM and CDR2 ANQGSEA. The CDR3 has 16 residues. The CDR3 loop reads CSALSSGRAYNGGLFL. The CDR3 coding sequence is TGCAGCGCCCTATCTAGCGGGAGGGCCTACAACGGGGGGCTGTTTCTT.

As to this clonotype: An end of the junction does not agree with germline; a read error may underlie this. The chain carries TRBV24-1 and TRBJ2-7; D is unresolved. From germline, CDR1 is KGHDR and CDR2 SFDVKD. This CDR3 has 13 amino acids. The CDR3 nucleotides are TGTGTCACCAGTGATACGACGTCCTACGAGCAGTACTTC. Translating gives CVTSDTTSYEQYF.

The chain couples TRBV6-1 to TRBJ2-7; D may correspond to TRBD1 or TRBD2 (6 bases each). Per the germline V gene, CDR1 is MNHNS and CDR2 is SASEGT. This CDR3 has 17 amino acids. Trimming cost V 7 bases and J 6 bases, with 28 bases left between them. The CDR3 region has the DNA TGTGCCAGCATTGGATATATGGCCGGGACTGGGGGCGGCGAGCAGTACTTC. This translates into CASIGYMAGTGGGEQYF.

Details on this clonotype: A much larger clone lies one base from this, so it may be a read error. The gene calls are TRBV29-1 and TRBJ2-3; D remains ambiguous. The CDR3 is 11 amino acids. In germline, CDR1 is SQVTM, CDR2 ANQGSEA. The V end was cut by 6 bases, the J end by 6 bases, with 10 bases between. The CDR3 loop is CSVAWKDTQYF. DNA for the CDR3: TGCAGCGTCGCCTGGAAGGATACGCAGTATTTT.

As for this clonotype: This sequence may be a read error, since a much larger clone differs from it by one base. The chain joins TRBV10-3 to TRBJ2-2, with 7 bases that match TRBD1. Unmatched junction bases numbered 9, after V lost 7 bases and J lost 7 bases. The germline V gene has CDR1 ENHRY and CDR2 SYGVKD. The CDR3 extends over 14 amino acids. CDR3 nucleotides: TGTGCCATCAACCTTTCACAGGGGAGCGGGGAGCTGTTTTTT. Amino acid sequence: CAINLSQGSGELFF.

Concerning this clonotype: Mismatch with germline at one junction end may stem from a read error. The gene calls are TRBV5-1 and TRBJ2-1; D perhaps matches TRBD2 (6 bases). From germline, CDR1 is SGHRS and CDR2 YFSETQ. There are 15 residues in the CDR3. Here the CDR3 DNA reads TGCTCCAGCAGCTTGGAGGTGGGAGGCTACAATGAGCAGTTCTTC. This sequence encodes CSSSLEVGGYNEQFF.

About this clonotype: At one of its ends the junction is not consistent with the germline gene, which may arise from a read error. V gene TRBV11-2 combines with J gene TRBJ2-2; D assignment may be TRBD1 or TRBD2 (5 bases each). The V gene's germline CDR1 is SGHAT and CDR2 FQNNGV. The CDR3 length is 16 residues. The chain's CDR3 is CASSNIGASNTGELFF. For the CDR3, the DNA is TGTGCCAGCAGCAACATAGGGGCCTCGAACACCGGGGAGCTCTTTTTT.

The rearrangement joins TRBV6-6 to TRBJ2-3, with 9 bases fitting TRBD2. V shed 10 bases, J shed 1 base, and the junction held 12 bases outside the gene matches. Germline V gene data show CDR1 as MNHNY and CDR2 as SVGAGI (reference sequence). This CDR3 region has 16 residues. CDR3 in amino acids: CATRLAVCPRTDTQYF. CDR3 bases: TGTGCCACCCGACTAGCGGTATGTCCCCGCACAGATACGCAGTATTTT.

The chain uses TRBV5-1 and TRBJ1-3; D gene ambiguous. Germline values: CDR1 SGHRS, CDR2 YFSETQ. The ends were cut back, 5 bases at V and 0 bases at J, with 9 bases in the middle. The CDR3 totals 14 residues. CDR3 sequence (DNA): TGCGCCAGCAGGGGAAGCCTCTCTGGAAACACCATATATTTT. Its protein product is CASRGSLSGNTIYF.

On this clonotype: This could be a read error, since a much larger clone is one nucleotide away. The V and J genes are TRBV10-3 and TRBJ1-1, with TRBD1 matching over 7 bases. The CDR3 consists of 14 residues. The germline CDR1 and CDR2 sequences are ENHRY and SYGVKD. After removal of 6 bases from V and 6 bases from J, the junction contained 10 bases not matched to a gene. This chain's CDR3 is CAISLRDRGPEAFF. In DNA form, the CDR3 reads TGTGCCATCAGCTTGAGGGACAGAGGCCCTGAAGCTTTCTTT.

About this clonotype itself: One end of the junction does not line up with germline, which may come from a read error. The chain uses TRBV12-5 and TRBJ2-5, with D tentatively TRBD1 (5 bases). Germline V CDR1 and CDR2: LGHNT, FRNRAP. The CDR3 totals 14 residues. This CDR3 is CANGHDSNQEAQYF. DNA for the CDR3: TGTGCTAATGGCCATGACAGCAACCAAGAGGCCCAGTACTTC.

With respect to this clonotype: A single base separates this from a much larger clone, so it may be a read error. This chain connects TRBV10-3 to TRBJ2-7; no firm D call. The CDR3 has 17 amino acids. Germline V lookup: CDR1 ENHRY, CDR2 SYGVKD. Trimming removed 0 bases from V and 0 bases from J, with 15 bases in between. CDR3 region: CAISESGKWPNSYEQYF. CDR3 in DNA: TGTGCCATCAGTGAGTCAGGGAAGTGGCCCAACTCCTACGAGCAGTACTTC.

Concerning this clonotype itself: Germline and junction disagree at one end, which may indicate a read error. The rearrangement joins TRBV6-2 or TRBV6-3 to TRBJ2-3; 9 bases are shared with TRBD2. This CDR3 is built from 16 residues. CDR1 is MNHEY and CDR2 is SVGEGT in the germline V gene. CDR3 DNA sequence: TGTGCCGGCAGTTACCTGGCGGGAGGGACCACAGATACGCAGTATTTT. It encodes CAGSYLAGGTTDTQYF.

V gene TRBV11-3 combines with J gene TRBJ2-2; 12 bases are shared with TRBD2. The germline V gene encodes CDR1 SGHNT and CDR2 YENEEA. The CDR3 is 16 amino acids. The CDR3: CVSSPGLAGTPGELFF. The CDR3, as DNA: TGTGTGAGCAGCCCCGGACTAGCGGGAACTCCCGGGGAGCTGTTTTTT.

CDR3 DNA sequence: TGTGCCACCAGCAGAGATACGGGCCTTGAAGCTTTCTTT. It encodes CATSRDTGLEAFF. The rearrangement links TRBV15 to TRBJ1-1; D not resolved. This CDR3 comprises 13 residues. Trimming pared 0 bases from V and 7 bases from J, leaving 9 bases between. From germline, CDR1 is LNHNV and CDR2 YYDKDF (reference sequence).

Points on this clonotype: Sequence at one end of the junction differs from germline and may be a read error. This chain connects TRBV6-5 to TRBJ1-1; D not resolved. CDR1 and CDR2 (germline): MNHEY, SVGAGI. The CDR3 consists of 14 residues. The CDR3 sequence is CANSYSIMNTEAFF. The CDR3 DNA sequence: TGTGCCAACAGTTACTCTATCATGAACACTGAAGCTTTCTTT.

Points on this clonotype: At one of its ends the junction is not consistent with the germline gene, which may arise from a read error. The chain is built from TRBV11-2 and TRBJ2-1; 11 positions match TRBD2. Germline loops: CDR1 SGHAT, CDR2 FQNNGV. The CDR3 loop spans 16 amino acids. Written as DNA, the CDR3 is TGTACCAGCAGCTTAGGCTTCGGGACTAGCGGTCCAGAACGGTTCTTC. Translating it yields CTSSLGFGTSGPERFF.

As for this clonotype: One junction end does not reproduce the germline sequence, and a read error may be involved. V usage is TRBV12-3 or TRBV12-4 and J usage is TRBJ2-2; 11 nucleotides line up with TRBD2. The CDR3 consists of 16 residues. The CDR3 reads CASSPSGRRHTEGLLF. CDR3 DNA sequence: TGTGCCAGCAGTCCTAGCGGGAGGCGCCACACCGAGGGGCTGCTTTTT.

For this clonotype: The conserved phenylalanine or tryptophan normally closing the CDR3 is absent here, so this likely arose from a read error. The gene calls are TRBV12-3 or TRBV12-4 and TRBJ1-6; D perhaps matches TRBD1 (5 bases). The CDR3 has 14 residues. The CDR3 loop is CANSPQGDNSPLHL. Here the CDR3 DNA reads TGTGCCAACAGTCCTCAGGGTGATAATTCACCCCTCCACCTT.

This sequence joins TRBV11-2 and TRBJ1-1; no clear D gene. V was cut by 5 bases and J by 6 bases, with 19 bases left in between. The V gene's germline CDR1 is SGHAT and CDR2 FQNNGV. The CDR3 totals 15 residues. The CDR3 coding sequence is TGTGCCAGCAGCGCTCTAGGGTTTGGAAACGCTGAAGCTTTCTTT. Translating it yields CASSALGFGNAEAFF.

Notes on this clonotype: Relative to the germline gene, one junction end is altered; a read error may explain this. V gene TRBV11-2 combines with J gene TRBJ2-7; D unclear. Germline CDR1 SGHAT, CDR2 FQNNGV. CDR3 length: 14 residues. The CDR3 loop reads CASSLLRDMYEQNF. The DNA for the CDR3 is TGTGCCAGCAGCTTACTTAGAGACATGTACGAACAGAACTTC.

This clonotype has a count of ten or more. The chain employs TRBV5-1 and TRBJ2-3; no definite D call. The CDR3 has 14 amino acids. The germline V gene encodes CDR1 SGHRS and CDR2 YFSETQ. The V end was cut by 2 bases, the J end by 2 bases, with 9 bases between. The CDR3 nucleotides read TGCGCCAGCAGCTTTCACGAGATCACAGATACGCAGTATTTT. Its protein product is CASSFHEITDTQYF.

Remarks on this clonotype: One end of the junction is discordant with germline, which a read error may explain. This chain connects TRBV6-5 to TRBJ1-1, with D possibly matching TRBD1 (5 bases). This CDR3 has 17 residues. Germline CDR1 MNHEY, CDR2 SVGAGI. CDR3 region: CASTPQAGGGWNTQAFF. For the CDR3, the DNA is TGTGCCAGTACCCCTCAAGCGGGCGGGGGATGGAACACTCAAGCTTTCTTT.

DNA for the CDR3: TGTGCCAGCAGCTTAGAAGGTCGCGGGAGGGCCTACGAGCAGTACTTC. Protein product: CASSLEGRGRAYEQYF. V usage is TRBV7-9 and J usage is TRBJ2-7; 9 bases fit TRBD2. J gave up 2 bases and V 1 base, and 6 bases lay outside the gene matches. Germline V gives CDR1 SEHNR, CDR2 FQNEAQ (reference sequence). There are 16 residues in the CDR3.

This clonotype was seen more than once but under ten times. The chain carries TRBV7-3 and TRBJ2-7, with 12 bases fitting TRBD2. The germline V gene encodes CDR1 SGHTA and CDR2 FQGTGA. The CDR3 spans 15 residues. Unmatched junction bases numbered 9, after V lost 5 bases and J lost 7 bases. CDR3 loop: CASSLAGGLGVEQYF. As DNA, the CDR3 is TGTGCCAGCAGCCTAGCGGGAGGGCTAGGGGTGGAGCAGTACTTC.